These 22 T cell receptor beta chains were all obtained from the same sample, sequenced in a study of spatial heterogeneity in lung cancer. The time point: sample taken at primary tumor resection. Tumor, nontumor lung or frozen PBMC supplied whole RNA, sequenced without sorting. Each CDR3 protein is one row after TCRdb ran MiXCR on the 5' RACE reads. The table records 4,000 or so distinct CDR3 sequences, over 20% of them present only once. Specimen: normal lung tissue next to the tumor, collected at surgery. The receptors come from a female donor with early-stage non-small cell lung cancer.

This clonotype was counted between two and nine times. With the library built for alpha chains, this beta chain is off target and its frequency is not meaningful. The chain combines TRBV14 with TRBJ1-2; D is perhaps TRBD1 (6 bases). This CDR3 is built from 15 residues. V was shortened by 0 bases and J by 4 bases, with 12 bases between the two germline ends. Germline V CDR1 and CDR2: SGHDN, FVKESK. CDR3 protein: CASSQDPTGSYGYTF. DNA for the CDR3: TGTGCCAGCAGCCAAGATCCGACAGGAAGCTATGGCTACACCTTC.

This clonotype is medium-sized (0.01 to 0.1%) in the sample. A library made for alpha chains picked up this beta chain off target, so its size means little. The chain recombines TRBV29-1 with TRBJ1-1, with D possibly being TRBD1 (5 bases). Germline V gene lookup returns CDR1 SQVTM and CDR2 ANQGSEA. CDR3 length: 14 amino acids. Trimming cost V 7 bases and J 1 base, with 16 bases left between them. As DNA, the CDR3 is TGCAGCGCAGACCTGGGACGGCAGAACACTGAAGCTTTCTTT. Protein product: CSADLGRQNTEAFF.

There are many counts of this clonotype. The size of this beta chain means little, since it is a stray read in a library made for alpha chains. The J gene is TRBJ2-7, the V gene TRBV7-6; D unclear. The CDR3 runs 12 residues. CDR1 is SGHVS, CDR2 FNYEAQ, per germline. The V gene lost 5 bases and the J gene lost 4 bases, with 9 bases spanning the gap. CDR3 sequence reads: CASSTAPYEQYF. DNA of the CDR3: TGTGCCAGCAGCACAGCACCATACGAGCAGTACTTC.

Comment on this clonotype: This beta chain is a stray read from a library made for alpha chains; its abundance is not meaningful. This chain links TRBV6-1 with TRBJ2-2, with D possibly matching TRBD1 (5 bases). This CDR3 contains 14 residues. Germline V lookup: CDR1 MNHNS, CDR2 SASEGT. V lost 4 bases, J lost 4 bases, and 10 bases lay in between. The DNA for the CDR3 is TGTGCCAGCAGTGCAGGGTGGACCACCGGGGAGCTGTTTTTT. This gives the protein CASSAGWTTGELFF.

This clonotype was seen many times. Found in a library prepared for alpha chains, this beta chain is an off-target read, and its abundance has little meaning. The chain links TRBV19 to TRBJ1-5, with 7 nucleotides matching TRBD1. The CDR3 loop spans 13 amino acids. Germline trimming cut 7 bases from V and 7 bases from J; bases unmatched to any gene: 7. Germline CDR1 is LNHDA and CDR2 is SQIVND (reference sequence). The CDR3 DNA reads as TGTGCCAGTACCGACAGGGAGGGACAGCCCCAGCATTTT. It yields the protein CASTDREGQPQHF.

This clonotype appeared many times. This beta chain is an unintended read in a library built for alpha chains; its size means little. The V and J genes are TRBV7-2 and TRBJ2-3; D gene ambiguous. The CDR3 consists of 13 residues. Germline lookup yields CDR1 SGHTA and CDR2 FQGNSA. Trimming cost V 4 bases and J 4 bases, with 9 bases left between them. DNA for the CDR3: TGTGCCAGCAGCTCCGTAGATGCAGATACGCAGTATTTT. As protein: CASSSVDADTQYF.

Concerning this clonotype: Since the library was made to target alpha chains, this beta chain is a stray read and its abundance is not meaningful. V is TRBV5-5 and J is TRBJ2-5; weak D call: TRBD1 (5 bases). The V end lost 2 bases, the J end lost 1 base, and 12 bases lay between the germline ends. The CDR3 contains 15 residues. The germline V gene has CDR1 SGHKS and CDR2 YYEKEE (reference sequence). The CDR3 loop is CASSFTDSPQETQYF. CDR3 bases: TGTGCCAGCAGCTTTACCGACAGCCCCCAAGAGACCCAGTACTTC.

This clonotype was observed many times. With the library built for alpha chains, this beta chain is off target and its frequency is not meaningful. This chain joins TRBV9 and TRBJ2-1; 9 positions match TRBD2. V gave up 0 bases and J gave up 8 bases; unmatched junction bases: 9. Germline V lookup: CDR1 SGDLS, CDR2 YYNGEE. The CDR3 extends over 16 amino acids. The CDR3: CASSVGLRLAADEQFF. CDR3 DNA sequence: TGTGCCAGCAGCGTAGGGTTGCGACTAGCGGCAGATGAGCAGTTCTTC.

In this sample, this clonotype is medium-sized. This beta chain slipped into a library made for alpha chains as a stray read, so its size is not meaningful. The DNA of the CDR3 is TGTGCCAGCAGCGCCTCTGACACAGATACGCAGTATTTT. It specifies CASSASDTDTQYF. The chain is built from TRBV9 and TRBJ2-3; D not resolved. The ends were cut back, 3 bases at V and 2 bases at J, with 7 bases in the middle. The V gene's germline CDR1 is SGDLS and CDR2 YYNGEE. The CDR3 loop spans 13 amino acids.

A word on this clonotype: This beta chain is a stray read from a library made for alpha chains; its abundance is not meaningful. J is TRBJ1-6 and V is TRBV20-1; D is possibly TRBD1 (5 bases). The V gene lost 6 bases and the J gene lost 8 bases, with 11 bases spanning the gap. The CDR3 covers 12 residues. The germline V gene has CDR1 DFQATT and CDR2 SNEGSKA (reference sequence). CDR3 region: CSAADSDSPLHF. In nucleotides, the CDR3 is TGCAGTGCGGCCGACAGTGATTCACCCCTCCACTTT.

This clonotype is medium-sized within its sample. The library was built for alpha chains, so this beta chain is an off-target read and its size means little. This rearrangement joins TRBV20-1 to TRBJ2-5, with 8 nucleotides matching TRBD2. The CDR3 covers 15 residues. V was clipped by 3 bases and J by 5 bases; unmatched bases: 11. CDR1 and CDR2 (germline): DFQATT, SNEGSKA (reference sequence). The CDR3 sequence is CSASLRTGGAETQYF. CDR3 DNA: TGCAGTGCTAGCCTCAGGACCGGGGGGGCCGAGACCCAGTACTTC.

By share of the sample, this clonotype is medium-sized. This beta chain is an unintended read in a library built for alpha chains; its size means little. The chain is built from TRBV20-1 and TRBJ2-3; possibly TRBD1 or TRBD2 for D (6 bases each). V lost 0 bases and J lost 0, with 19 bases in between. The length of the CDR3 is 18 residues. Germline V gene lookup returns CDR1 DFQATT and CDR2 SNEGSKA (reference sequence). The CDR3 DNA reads TGCAGTGCTAGAGATCGGTCGAGGGGGGCTACTAGCACAGATACGCAGTATTTT. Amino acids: CSARDRSRGATSTDTQYF.

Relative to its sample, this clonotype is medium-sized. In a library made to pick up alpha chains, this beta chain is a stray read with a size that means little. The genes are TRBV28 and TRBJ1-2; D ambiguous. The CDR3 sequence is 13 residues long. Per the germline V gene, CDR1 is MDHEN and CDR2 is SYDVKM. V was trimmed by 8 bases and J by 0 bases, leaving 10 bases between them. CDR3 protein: CASSGSPNYGYTF. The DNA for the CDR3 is TGTGCCAGCTCGGGGAGCCCTAACTATGGCTACACCTTC.

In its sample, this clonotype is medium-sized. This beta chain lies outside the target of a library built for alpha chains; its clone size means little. CDR3 residues: CASSIDRDIQYF. The CDR3 coding sequence is TGTGCCAGTAGTATAGACAGGGACATTCAGTACTTC. The V and J genes are TRBV19 and TRBJ2-4; D may be TRBD1 (5 bases). Germline lookup yields CDR1 LNHDA and CDR2 SQIVND (reference sequence). The CDR3 extends over 12 amino acids. Trimming removed 0 bases at V and 8 bases at J, with 5 bases between.

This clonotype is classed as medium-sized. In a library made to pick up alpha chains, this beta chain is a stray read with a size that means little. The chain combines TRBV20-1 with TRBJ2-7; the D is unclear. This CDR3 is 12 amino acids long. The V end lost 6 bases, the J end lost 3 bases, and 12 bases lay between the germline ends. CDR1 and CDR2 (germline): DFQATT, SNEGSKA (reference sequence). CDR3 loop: CSAPGSIYEQYF. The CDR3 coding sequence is TGCAGTGCCCCTGGGTCCATCTACGAGCAGTACTTC.

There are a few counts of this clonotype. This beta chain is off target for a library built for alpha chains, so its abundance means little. CDR3 nucleotides: TGTGCCAGCAGCCCAGGAACAGGGAGAAGCGGAGAGACCCAGTACTTC. Translation gives CASSPGTGRSGETQYF. This chain links TRBV9 with TRBJ2-5; possibly TRBD1 for D (6 bases). V dropped 4 bases and J dropped 4 bases, with 20 bases sitting between them. Germline CDR1 and CDR2: SGDLS and YYNGEE. The CDR3 runs to 16 residues.

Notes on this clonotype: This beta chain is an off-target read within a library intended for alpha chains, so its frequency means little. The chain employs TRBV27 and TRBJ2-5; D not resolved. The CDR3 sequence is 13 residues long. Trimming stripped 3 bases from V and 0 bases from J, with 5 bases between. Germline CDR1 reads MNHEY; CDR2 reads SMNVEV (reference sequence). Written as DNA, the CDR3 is TGTGCCAGCAGTTTCACGTACCAAGAGACCCAGTACTTC. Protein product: CASSFTYQETQYF.

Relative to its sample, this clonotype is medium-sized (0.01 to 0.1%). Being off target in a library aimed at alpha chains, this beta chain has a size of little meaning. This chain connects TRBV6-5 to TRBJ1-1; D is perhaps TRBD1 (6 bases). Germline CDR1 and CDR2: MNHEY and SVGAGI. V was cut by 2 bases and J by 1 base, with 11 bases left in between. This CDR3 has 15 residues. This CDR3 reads CASSYGGAENTEAFF. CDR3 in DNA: TGTGCCAGCAGTTACGGGGGGGCCGAGAACACTGAAGCTTTCTTT.

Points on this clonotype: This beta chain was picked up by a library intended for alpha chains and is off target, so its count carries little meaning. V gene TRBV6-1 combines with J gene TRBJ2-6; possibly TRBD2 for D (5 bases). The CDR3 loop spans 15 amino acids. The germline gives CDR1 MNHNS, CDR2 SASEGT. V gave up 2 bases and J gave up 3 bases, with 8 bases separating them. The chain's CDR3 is CASSERGDGANVLTF. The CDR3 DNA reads TGTGCCAGCAGTGAACGGGGAGATGGGGCCAACGTCCTGACTTTC.

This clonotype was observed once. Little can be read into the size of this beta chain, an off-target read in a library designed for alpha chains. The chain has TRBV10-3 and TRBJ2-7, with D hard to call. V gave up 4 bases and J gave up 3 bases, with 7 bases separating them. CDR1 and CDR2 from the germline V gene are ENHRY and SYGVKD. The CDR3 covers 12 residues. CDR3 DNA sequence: TGTGCCATCAGTGGGGCGGACTACGAGCAGTACTTC. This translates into CAISGADYEQYF.

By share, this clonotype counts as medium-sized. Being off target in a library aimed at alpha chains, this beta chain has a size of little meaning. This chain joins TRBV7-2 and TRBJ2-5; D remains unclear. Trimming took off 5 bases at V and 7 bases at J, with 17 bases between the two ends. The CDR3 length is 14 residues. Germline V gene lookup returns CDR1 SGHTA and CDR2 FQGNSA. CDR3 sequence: CASSRSNAPGTQYF. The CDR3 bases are TGTGCCAGCAGCCGATCGAACGCGCCAGGGACCCAGTACTTC.

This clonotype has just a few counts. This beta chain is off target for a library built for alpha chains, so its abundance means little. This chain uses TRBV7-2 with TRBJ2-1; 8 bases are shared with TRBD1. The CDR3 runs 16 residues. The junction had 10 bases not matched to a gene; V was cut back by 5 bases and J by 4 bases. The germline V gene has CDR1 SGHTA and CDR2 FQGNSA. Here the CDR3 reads CASSPVPGTGYNEQFF. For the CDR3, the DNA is TGTGCCAGCAGCCCCGTCCCCGGGACAGGATACAATGAGCAGTTCTTC. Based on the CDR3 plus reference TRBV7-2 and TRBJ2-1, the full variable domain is GAGVSQSPSNKVTEKGKDVELRCDPISGHTALYWYRQSLGQGLEFLIYFQGNSAPDKSGLPSDRFSAERTGGSVSTLTIQRTQQEDSAVYLCASSPVPGTGYNEQFFGPGTRLTVL.